The 8 T cell receptor beta chains below come from one sample, sequenced in a study of T cell responses to AZD1222 COVID-19 vaccine. The method was immunoSEQ multiplex PCR; TCRdb's version includes in-frame clones alone and lacks a portion of them. The repertoire holds about 170,000 clones, roughly nine tenths seen once, with roughly 1.7% in the top ten. Sequenced here: peripheral blood, sampled on day 0 of AZD1222 vaccination. The receptors originated from an adult in good health.

This clone came up a few times. The rearrangement links TRBV4-3 to TRBJ2-7; 10 bases map to TRBD2. This CDR3 comprises 16 residues. Germline V gene lookup returns CDR1 LGHNA and CDR2 YSLEER. After removal of 1 base from V and 0 bases from J, the junction contained 3 bases not matched to a gene. CDR3 region: CASSQGASGSSYEQYF. CDR3 coding DNA: TGCGCCAGCAGCCAAGGCGCTAGCGGGAGCTCCTACGAGCAGTACTTC.

For the CDR3, the DNA is TGTGCCAGCAATCCAACGGGACCACTGAACTCTGGGGCCAACGTCCTGACTTTC. It is translated as CASNPTGPLNSGANVLTF. The chain uses TRBV3-1 (or the pseudogene TRBV3-2) and TRBJ2-6; perhaps D is TRBD1 or TRBD2 (5 bases each). CDR1 and CDR2 (germline): LGHDT, YNNKEL (reference sequence). The CDR3 has 18 amino acids. Trimming cost V 7 bases and J 0 bases, with 19 bases left between them.

V gene TRBV5-4 combines with J gene TRBJ2-7, with TRBD1 matching over 9 bases. CDR3 length: 12 residues. Germline V CDR1 and CDR2: SGHNT, YYREEE (reference sequence). V trimming: 2 bases; J trimming: 7 bases; junction bases outside the gene matches: 1. CDR3 residues: CASSLQGAEQYF. Here the CDR3 DNA reads TGTGCCAGCAGCTTACAGGGGGCAGAGCAGTACTTC.

The rearrangement joins TRBV7-2 to TRBJ1-2, with D maybe TRBD1 (6 bases). The CDR3 has 14 amino acids. From germline, CDR1 is SGHTA and CDR2 FQGNSA. Trimming left V 5 bases short and J 1 base short, with 11 bases between. The CDR3 loop reads CASSQSRGNYGYTF. CDR3 nucleotides: TGTGCCAGCAGCCAATCCAGGGGTAACTATGGCTACACCTTC. The variable domain in full, completed from reference TRBV7-2 and TRBJ1-2, reads GAGVSQSPSNKVTEKGKDVELRCDPISGHTALYWYRQSLGQGLEFLIYFQGNSAPDKSGLPSDRFSAERTGGSVSTLTIQRTQQEDSAVYLCASSQSRGNYGYTFGSGTRLTVV.

To note about this clone: Other DNA sequences within the sample encode an identical CDR3. The chain combines TRBV6-5 with TRBJ2-2, with TRBD2 matching over 10 bases. The CDR3 totals 16 residues. Per germline, CDR1 MNHEY and CDR2 SVGAGI. The V gene end was trimmed by 4 bases and the J gene end by 2 bases; junction bases not matched to a gene: 4. CDR3 nucleotides: TGTGCCAGCAGTTTCCCTAGCGGGGGTAACACCGGGGAGCTGTTTTTT. Its protein is CASSFPSGGNTGELFF.

The gene calls are TRBV4-2 and TRBJ1-1; tentative D call: TRBD1 (5 bases). This CDR3 comprises 14 residues. Germline CDR1 is LGHNA and CDR2 is YNFKEQ. V was clipped by 4 bases and J by 3 bases, with 12 bases between them. The DNA for the CDR3 is TGTGCCAGCAGCCCTCGGTTGGGGGACACTGAAGCTTTCTTT. Residues: CASSPRLGDTEAFF.

In DNA form, the CDR3 reads TGTGCCAGCAGCCCTTTAAGGACAAGGGACACTGAAGCTTTCTTT. Its translation is CASSPLRTRDTEAFF. V and J are TRBV7-8 and TRBJ1-1; weak D call: TRBD1 (5 bases). Deletions cut 5 bases from V and 3 bases from J, with 16 bases between. CDR1 is SGHVS, CDR2 FQNEAQ, per germline. The CDR3 runs to 15 residues.

This clone was seen more than once but under ten times. V gene TRBV14 combines with J gene TRBJ2-5; the match to TRBD1 covers 11 bases. The CDR3 consists of 18 residues. Trimming at V came to 0 bases and at J to 4 bases, leaving 10 bases not matched to a gene. Germline CDR1 reads SGHDN; CDR2 reads FVKESK. For the CDR3, the DNA is TGTGCCAGCAGCCAAGACTGGAGGACAGGGGGCTTGCGAGAGACCCAGTACTTC. Translation: CASSQDWRTGGLRETQYF.